The 17 T cell receptor beta chains below all came from one sample that was sequenced in a study of T cells in Graves' hyperthyroidism and ophthalmopathy. Using RNA transcripts as the source, TCR beta CDR3 regions were amplified. The HTBI primer set was used in a first-round RT-PCR of the TCR CDR3. TCRdb reprocessed the multiplex PCR reads via MiXCR and lists one record per CDR3 protein. In the table there are 530,000 or so distinct CDR3 sequences, approximately 17% of which are singletons. Material for sequencing was blood. The receptors come from a woman between 18 and 30 years old with Graves' ophthalmopathy.

This clonotype has at least ten counts. This CDR3 reads CASSEVGVEKLFF. The CDR3 region has the DNA TGTGCCAGCAGTGAAGTGGGGGTTGAAAAACTGTTTTTT. The rearrangement links TRBV2 to TRBJ1-4; D is perhaps TRBD1 (5 bases). The CDR3 is made up of 13 amino acids. V was shortened by 1 base and J by 7 bases, with 7 bases between the two germline ends. Germline V gene data show CDR1 as SNHLY and CDR2 as FYNNEI.

In its sample, this clonotype was seen many times. V usage is TRBV5-1 and J usage is TRBJ2-5; either TRBD1 or TRBD2 may fit D (6 bases each). Germline V gene lookup returns CDR1 SGHRS and CDR2 YFSETQ. The CDR3 is 14 residues long. Trimming pared 0 bases from V and 5 bases from J, leaving 11 bases between. The CDR3 bases are TGCGCCAGCAGCTTGGTAGGGGGGATGGAGACCCAGTACTTC. Protein product: CASSLVGGMETQYF.

This clonotype has more than one count but fewer than ten. The J gene is TRBJ2-1, the V gene TRBV19, with D perhaps matching TRBD1 (5 bases). This CDR3 is built from 15 residues. The germline V gene has CDR1 LNHDA and CDR2 SQIVND (reference sequence). Trimming took off 5 bases at V and 2 bases at J, with 13 bases between the two ends. CDR3 sequence: CASSARTKPYNEQFF. CDR3 bases: TGTGCCAGTAGTGCCCGGACAAAGCCCTACAATGAGCAGTTCTTC.

The table lists this clonotype with many counts. This sequence joins TRBV6-2 or TRBV6-3 and TRBJ2-1; TRBD2 matches 9 bases. V gave up 2 bases and J gave up 4 bases; unmatched junction bases: 9. The CDR3 contains 17 residues. Germline loops: CDR1 MNHEY, CDR2 SVGEGT. The CDR3 nucleotides are TGTGCCAGCAGTTACGATCCTAGCGGGACCCTGTACAATGAGCAGTTCTTC. Its translation is CASSYDPSGTLYNEQFF.

This sequence joins TRBV7-2 and TRBJ1-4; tentatively, D is TRBD1 (5 bases). Trimming pared 6 bases from V and 4 bases from J, leaving 15 bases between. Germline V lookup: CDR1 SGHTA, CDR2 FQGNSA. This CDR3 is built from 15 residues. This CDR3 reads CASSQSGKVNEKLFF. The CDR3 DNA reads as TGTGCCAGCAGTCAATCAGGGAAGGTTAATGAAAAACTGTTTTTT.

This clonotype was recorded at least ten times. The V call is TRBV20-1, the J call TRBJ2-3, with TRBD2 identical over 14 bases. Losses at the gene ends were 0 bases for V and 5 bases for J; bases not matched to a gene: 13. This CDR3 is 19 amino acids long. CDR1 DFQATT and CDR2 SNEGSKA come from the germline V gene (reference sequence). DNA for the CDR3: TGCAGTGCTAGAGATGCCCTCGGGACTAGCGGGAGAATGGTAGATACGCAGTATTTT. Protein sequence: CSARDALGTSGRMVDTQYF.

Ten or more counts support this clonotype. The chain combines TRBV28 with TRBJ1-5; D might be TRBD1 (6 bases). V was trimmed by 5 bases and J by 5 bases, leaving 16 bases between them. CDR3 length: 15 residues. The germline V gene encodes CDR1 MDHEN and CDR2 SYDVKM. The CDR3 protein is CASSVETGRHQPQHF. The DNA for the CDR3 is TGTGCCAGCAGTGTCGAAACAGGGCGACATCAGCCCCAGCATTTT.

This clonotype was detected a few times. J is TRBJ1-2 and V is TRBV14; possible D gene TRBD1, 6 bases. Trimming took off 1 base at V and 4 bases at J, with 13 bases between the two ends. This CDR3 contains 15 residues. CDR1 is SGHDN, CDR2 FVKESK, per germline. CDR3 sequence (DNA): TGTGCCAGCAGCCAAGTACAGGGTATGGGCTATGGCTACACCTTC. Translation gives CASSQVQGMGYGYTF.

This clonotype was seen at least ten times. The V gene is TRBV18, the J gene TRBJ2-5, with a tentative D call TRBD1 (5 bases). Trimming took 7 bases from V and 5 from J, leaving 20 bases between them. Germline loops: CDR1 KGHSH, CDR2 LQKENI. The CDR3 spans 15 residues. DNA for the CDR3: TGTGCCAGCTATACCCAGCAGGGATTAGGGGAGACCCAGTACTTC. It encodes CASYTQQGLGETQYF.

This clonotype was detected ten times or more. V and J are TRBV6-1 and TRBJ1-3; TRBD1 might be the D (6 bases). The ends were cut back, 8 bases at V and 2 bases at J, with 13 bases in the middle. CDR1 and CDR2 (germline): MNHNS, SASEGT. This CDR3 has 14 amino acids. CDR3 residues: CASGEGGPGNTIYF. CDR3 DNA: TGTGCCAGCGGAGAGGGGGGGCCTGGAAACACCATATATTTT.

The V call is TRBV10-3, the J call TRBJ2-7, with D perhaps TRBD1 (5 bases). Germline CDR1 reads ENHRY; CDR2 reads SYGVKD. Trimming pared 4 bases from V and 5 bases from J, leaving 15 bases between. The CDR3 runs to 14 residues. CDR3 region: CAISVMGPRDEQYF. DNA for the CDR3: TGTGCCATCAGTGTAATGGGGCCCCGGGACGAGCAGTACTTC.

The table lists this clonotype with many counts. The chain carries TRBV7-9 and TRBJ1-1, with unresolved D. The V end lost 5 bases, the J end lost 0 bases, and 10 bases lay between the germline ends. The CDR3 consists of 14 residues. The germline V gene has CDR1 SEHNR and CDR2 FQNEAQ (reference sequence). CDR3 in amino acids: CASSPRTMNTEAFF. The CDR3 nucleotides are TGTGCCAGCAGCCCCCGGACCATGAACACTGAAGCTTTCTTT.

This clonotype was counted only a few times. The chain joins TRBV7-9 to TRBJ2-7; no clear D gene. Germline values: CDR1 SEHNR, CDR2 FQNEAQ (reference sequence). The CDR3 covers 13 residues. Trimming cost V 5 bases and J 1 base, with 9 bases left between them. The chain's CDR3 is CASSRIGSYEQYF. The CDR3 DNA reads as TGTGCCAGCAGCCGAATCGGGTCCTACGAGCAGTACTTC.

In this sample, this clonotype turned up a few times. The chain has TRBV30 and TRBJ2-5, with 10 bases fitting TRBD2. Trimming removed 0 bases from V and 4 bases from J; junction bases left unmatched: 8. Germline CDR1 reads GTSNPN; CDR2 reads SVGIG (reference sequence). The length of the CDR3 is 16 residues. The DNA of the CDR3 is TGTGCCTGGAGTGTACACAGCGGGGGGGCCGGAGAGACCCAGTACTTC. Translating it yields CAWSVHSGGAGETQYF. Using reference TRBV30 and TRBJ2-5 for the parts outside the CDR3, the full variable domain is SQTIHQWPATLVQPVGSPLSLECTVEGTSNPNLYWYRQAAGRGLQLLFYSVGIGQISSEVPQNLSASRPQDRQFILSSKKLLLSDSGFYLCAWSVHSGGAGETQYFGPGTRLLVL.

The chain couples TRBV25-1 to TRBJ1-1, with no clear D. Between the trimmed V and J ends, which lost 2 bases and 10 bases, there was a span of 11 bases. Germline CDR1 MGHDK, CDR2 SYGVNS. This CDR3 spans 12 amino acids. DNA for the CDR3: TGTGCCAGCAGTGAAATGGGCGGGAGAGCTTTCTTT. Its protein product is CASSEMGGRAFF.

CDR3 sequence (DNA): TGTGCCAGCAGCTTAGTGCCAGGGACTGGCAATGAGCAGTTCTTC. This sequence encodes CASSLVPGTGNEQFF. J is TRBJ2-1 and V is TRBV7-6, with a weak D call TRBD2 (6 bases). Trimming stripped 1 base from V and 6 bases from J, with 13 bases between. Germline CDR1 SGHVS, CDR2 FNYEAQ. The CDR3 contains 15 residues.

The V call is TRBV6-5, the J call TRBJ1-1, with a weak D call TRBD1 (6 bases). From germline, CDR1 is MNHEY and CDR2 SVGAGI. V dropped 0 bases and J dropped 1 base, with 12 bases sitting between them. The CDR3 runs to 16 residues. Here the CDR3 reads CASSYSPGEGNTEAFF. For the CDR3, the DNA is TGTGCCAGCAGTTACTCGCCAGGGGAGGGGAACACTGAAGCTTTCTTT.